Presented here are 30 T cell receptor beta chains from one specimen sequenced in a study of T cell responses to AZD1222 COVID-19 vaccine. Measured with immunoSEQ multiplex PCR; TCRdb has only the in-frame clones, and not every one. Among 150,000 to 190,000 clones listed, 75% to 95% were seen once. Specimen: peripheral blood, collected on day 0 of AZD1222 vaccination. The receptors shown here come from an adult in good health.

V usage is TRBV6-5 and J usage is TRBJ2-2; D gene ambiguous. The germline CDR1 and CDR2 sequences are MNHEY and SVGAGI. This CDR3 contains 13 residues. Trimming took 7 bases from V and 1 from J, leaving 7 bases between them. The CDR3 nucleotides read TGTGCCAGCACACGGATGAACACCGGGGAGCTGTTTTTT. As protein: CASTRMNTGELFF.

The J gene is TRBJ1-1, the V gene TRBV11-2, with unresolved D. Trimming took off 1 base at V and 4 bases at J, with 7 bases between the two ends. The germline V gene has CDR1 SGHAT and CDR2 FQNNGV. This CDR3 has 13 residues. Here the CDR3 DNA reads TGTGCCAGCAGCTTAGGACCCTTCACTGAAGCTTTCTTT. Protein: CASSLGPFTEAFF.

The chain couples TRBV7-9 to TRBJ1-4; D unclear. The germline gives CDR1 SEHNR, CDR2 FQNEAQ (reference sequence). The CDR3 contains 15 residues. V was clipped by 9 bases and J by 4 bases, with 18 bases between them. In DNA, the CDR3 is TGTGCCAGTGAGGGCGGTTTAGGCGTTAATGAAAAACTGTTTTTT. Residues: CASEGGLGVNEKLFF.

V is TRBV5-1 and J is TRBJ2-1; weak D call: TRBD2 (5 bases). The CDR3 is 14 amino acids. Germline-derived CDR1 and CDR2 are SGHRS and YFSETQ. Between the trimmed V and J ends, which lost 4 bases and 10 bases, there was a span of 18 bases. The CDR3 sequence is CASSARTAQGEQFF. In DNA form, the CDR3 reads TGCGCCAGCAGCGCCCGGACTGCCCAAGGGGAGCAGTTCTTC.

This clone was found a few times. The V gene is TRBV6-2 or TRBV6-3, the J gene TRBJ2-7, with 11 bases aligning to TRBD2. Germline V lookup: CDR1 MNHEY, CDR2 SVGEGT. The CDR3 totals 19 residues. The J segment lost 4 bases and the V segment lost 2 bases, leaving 16 bases of the junction unmatched. CDR3 region: CASSYTYQRETSGNYEQYF. The CDR3 nucleotides read TGTGCCAGCAGTTACACCTACCAACGGGAGACTAGCGGGAATTACGAGCAGTACTTC.

The chain employs TRBV4-3 and TRBJ2-1; D gene ambiguous. This CDR3 region has 15 residues. The germline V gene has CDR1 LGHNA and CDR2 YSLEER. V was trimmed by 1 base and J by 3 bases, leaving 10 bases between them. Here the CDR3 DNA reads TGCGCCAGCAGCCAAGCGGGTGACCTCTACAATGAGCAGTTCTTC. As protein: CASSQAGDLYNEQFF.

The J gene is TRBJ2-5, the V gene TRBV7-9; 8 bases match TRBD1. CDR3 size: 15 residues. Unmatched junction bases numbered 11, after V lost 6 bases and J lost 5 bases. The V gene's germline CDR1 is SEHNR and CDR2 FQNEAQ (reference sequence). CDR3 residues: CASSPAAGGGETQYF. The CDR3 region has the DNA TGTGCCAGCAGTCCGGCTGCAGGGGGCGGGGAGACCCAGTACTTC.

This clone was detected once. The chain uses TRBV6-5 and TRBJ2-7; 9 nucleotides agree with TRBD1. Losses at the gene ends were 11 bases for V and 3 bases for J; bases not matched to a gene: 5. CDR1 is MNHEY, CDR2 SVGAGI, per germline. The CDR3 totals 12 residues. The CDR3 loop reads CAGKTGGYEQYF. The DNA of the CDR3 is TGTGCCGGCAAGACAGGGGGCTACGAGCAGTACTTC.

The J gene is TRBJ1-2, the V gene TRBV6-4, with D maybe TRBD1 (6 bases). The CDR3 runs 15 residues. V lost 4 bases and J 3 bases, leaving 15 bases between the germline ends. Germline CDR1 and CDR2: MRHNA and SNTAGT. CDR3 nucleotide sequence: TGTGCCAGCAGTGTTACAGGGACGGCGGACTATGGCTACACCTTC. This codes for CASSVTGTADYGYTF.

The chain employs TRBV7-9 and TRBJ2-3; D gene uncertain. The germline V and J ends were trimmed by 6 bases and 0 bases, with 16 bases remaining between them. Germline assignment: CDR1 SEHNR and CDR2 FQNEAQ (reference sequence). The CDR3 loop spans 16 amino acids. The CDR3 region is CASSFEGRSSTDTQYF. The CDR3 region has the DNA TGTGCCAGCAGTTTCGAAGGACGGTCCAGCACAGATACGCAGTATTTT.

The chain uses TRBV5-1 and TRBJ1-1; D is undetermined. Germline V lookup: CDR1 SGHRS, CDR2 YFSETQ. Trimming took 2 bases from V and 7 from J, leaving 9 bases between them. CDR3 size: 12 residues. The CDR3 DNA reads as TGCGCCAGCAGCTTTGCTGGGTTTGAAGCTTTCTTT. As protein: CASSFAGFEAFF.

This clone was seen only once. The rearrangement uses TRBV30 and TRBJ1-3, with a tentative D call TRBD1 (5 bases). The CDR3 is made up of 15 amino acids. Germline V gene sequence: CDR1 GTSNPN, CDR2 SVGIG (reference sequence). V lost 5 bases, J lost 0 bases, and 14 bases lay in between. The DNA of the CDR3 is TGTGCCTGGCCCGAGCCGGGGGGCTCTGGAAACACCATATATTTT. It encodes CAWPEPGGSGNTIYF.

V and J are TRBV6-5 and TRBJ2-2; D not resolved. The CDR3 contains 13 residues. The V end was cut by 8 bases, the J end by 1 base, with 8 bases between. Germline assignment: CDR1 MNHEY and CDR2 SVGAGI. The DNA of the CDR3 is TGTGCCAGCGAAGCAGAGAACACCGGGGAGCTGTTTTTT. Translated: CASEAENTGELFF.

The chain employs TRBV9 and TRBJ2-1; possible D gene TRBD2, 5 bases. V was pared by 0 bases and J by 0 bases, with 7 bases between. Germline values: CDR1 SGDLS, CDR2 YYNGEE. The CDR3 sequence is 15 residues long. CDR3 DNA sequence: TGTGCCAGCAGCGTAGAGAGGGACTCCTACAATGAGCAGTTCTTC. Translating it yields CASSVERDSYNEQFF. The full variable domain, its missing parts supplied by reference TRBV9 and TRBJ2-1, is DSGVTQTPKHLITATGQRVTLRCSPRSGDLSVYWYQQSLDQGLQFLIQYYNGEERAKGNILERFSAQQFPDLHSELNLSSLELGDSALYFCASSVERDSYNEQFFGPGTRLTVL.

This clone is a singleton in its sample. The chain carries TRBV11-3 and TRBJ2-3; D is uncertain. With 3 bases removed from V and 1 base from J, the gap between germline ends came to 5 bases. The V gene's germline CDR1 is SGHNT and CDR2 YENEEA. There are 13 residues in the CDR3. CDR3 in DNA: TGTGCCAGCAGCTTCGGTGGCACAGATACGCAGTATTTT. It encodes CASSFGGTDTQYF.

By frequency in the sample, this clone is medium-sized. V and J are TRBV4-2 and TRBJ2-7; D might be TRBD1 (5 bases). Per germline, CDR1 LGHNA and CDR2 YNFKEQ. The CDR3 has 16 residues. Trimming removed 0 bases at V and 3 bases at J, with 15 bases between. Here the CDR3 reads CASSQERGQPFYEQYF. CDR3 coding DNA: TGTGCCAGCAGCCAAGAAAGGGGCCAGCCTTTCTACGAGCAGTACTTC.

The chain uses TRBV29-1 and TRBJ2-7; a possible D gene is TRBD1 (6 bases). This CDR3 spans 13 amino acids. V gave up 7 bases and J gave up 0 bases, with 13 bases separating them. Germline CDR1 SQVTM, CDR2 ANQGSEA. The CDR3 DNA follows: TGCAGCGGGCTAGACAGGAGCTCCTACGAGCAGTACTTC. It encodes CSGLDRSSYEQYF.

CDR3 coding DNA: TGTGCCAGCAGCTTGCCCAGGTTACGGGCTAACTATGGCTACACCTTC. Translation: CASSLPRLRANYGYTF. The chain has TRBV5-6 and TRBJ1-2; no clear D. Germline values: CDR1 SGHDT, CDR2 YYEEEE. V was cut by 1 base and J by 0 bases, with 13 bases left in between. CDR3 length equals 16 residues.

As DNA, the CDR3 is TGTGCCAGCAGCTTAAACATAGGGGGTAGAGTAGAGACCCAGTACTTC. It codes for CASSLNIGGRVETQYF. The gene calls are TRBV7-2 and TRBJ2-5; D perhaps matches TRBD1 (6 bases). The V end was cut by 2 bases, the J end by 4 bases, with 17 bases between. Germline V gene sequence: CDR1 SGHTA, CDR2 FQGNSA. There are 16 residues in the CDR3.

The gene calls are TRBV28 and TRBJ1-5; 8 nucleotides align to TRBD1. V shed 5 bases and J 5 bases; nucleotides not matched to a gene: 8. CDR3 length equals 15 residues. Germline assignment: CDR1 MDHEN and CDR2 SYDVKM. The CDR3 loop is CASSPRWTGYQPQHF. In DNA form, the CDR3 reads TGTGCCAGCAGTCCCCGTTGGACAGGGTATCAGCCCCAGCATTTT. The full variable domain, completed using reference TRBV28 and TRBJ1-5, is DVKVTQSSRYLVKRTGEKVFLECVQDMDHENMFWYRQDPGLGLRLIYFSYDVKMKEKGDIPEGYSVSREKKERFSLILESASTNQTSMYLCASSPRWTGYQPQHFGDGTRLSIL.

CDR3 loop: CATSRDRGFNQPQHF. The CDR3, as DNA: TGTGCCACCAGCAGAGACAGGGGGTTTAATCAGCCCCAGCATTTT. The chain recombines TRBV15 with TRBJ1-5, with 7 bases aligning to TRBD1. CDR3 size: 15 residues. The V gene's germline CDR1 is LNHNV and CDR2 YYDKDF (reference sequence). The V gene end was trimmed by 0 bases and the J gene end by 4 bases; junction bases not matched to a gene: 3.

This rearrangement joins TRBV24-1 to TRBJ2-2; 7 bases align to TRBD2. This CDR3 region has 17 residues. Germline values: CDR1 KGHDR, CDR2 SFDVKD. Trimming cost V 9 bases and J 3 bases; bases outside gene matches: 15. CDR3 coding DNA: TGTGCCACCGAAAACCGTCGGGGGAGGGCCGACACCGGGGAGCTGTTTTTT. Translation gives CATENRRGRADTGELFF.

In this sample, this clone turned up once. The germline gene is not matched at one end of the junction; a read error may be the cause. This sequence joins TRBV9 and TRBJ1-4; 8 bases are shared with TRBD1. The CDR3 sequence is 14 residues long. Germline CDR1 is SGDLS and CDR2 is YYNGEE. CDR3 sequence (DNA): TGTGCCAGCAGCGTACAGGGGGCTAAGGAAAAACTGTTTTTT. Translating it yields CASSVQGAKEKLFF.

This chain joins TRBV7-2 and TRBJ2-1; D gene ambiguous. The germline V gene encodes CDR1 SGHTA and CDR2 FQGNSA. The V end was cut by 1 base, the J end by 3 bases, with 10 bases between. This CDR3 has 15 residues. The CDR3 nucleotides are TGTGCCAGCAGCTTAGGTTGGGCTAGCTACAATGAGCAGTTCTTC. As protein: CASSLGWASYNEQFF.

The chain has TRBV4-3 and TRBJ2-3; D call uncertain. The germline gives CDR1 LGHNA, CDR2 YSLEER. The CDR3 consists of 15 residues. V was clipped by 1 base and J by 2 bases, with 10 bases between them. The chain's CDR3 is CASSQGRQVTDTQYF. CDR3 nucleotide sequence: TGCGCCAGCAGCCAAGGGCGTCAGGTCACAGATACGCAGTATTTT.

This chain joins TRBV28 and TRBJ1-1, with D perhaps TRBD1 (5 bases). CDR1 MDHEN and CDR2 SYDVKM come from the germline V gene. V gave up 0 bases and J gave up 5 bases, with 10 bases separating them. The CDR3 runs 14 residues. CDR3 nucleotides: TGTGCCAGCAGTTTATGGGGGGTATCGACTGAAGCTTTCTTT. Protein product: CASSLWGVSTEAFF.

The chain is built from TRBV2 and TRBJ1-2; 7 nucleotides match TRBD1. The CDR3 is 12 residues long. Germline CDR1 reads SNHLY; CDR2 reads FYNNEI. Germline trimming cut 6 bases from V and 10 bases from J; bases unmatched to any gene: 8. The CDR3 here is CASRDSGTAYTF. In DNA form, the CDR3 reads TGTGCCAGCAGGGACTCCGGGACAGCCTACACCTTC. The variable domain in full, completed from reference TRBV2 and TRBJ1-2, reads EPEVTQTPSHQVTQMGQEVILRCVPISNHLYFYWYRQILGQKVEFLVSFYNNEISEKSEIFDDQFSVERPDGSNFTLKIRSTKLEDSAMYFCASRDSGTAYTFGSGTRLTVV.

In its sample, this clone was seen once. The J gene is TRBJ1-5, the V gene TRBV28, with 7 nucleotides matching TRBD1. This CDR3 is built from 16 residues. V was clipped by 5 bases and J by 4 bases; unmatched bases: 11. CDR1 MDHEN and CDR2 SYDVKM come from the germline V gene. CDR3 sequence: CASSPTTGSRNQPQHF. The CDR3, as DNA: TGTGCCAGCAGTCCCACGACAGGGAGCCGTAATCAGCCCCAGCATTTT.

V gene TRBV2 combines with J gene TRBJ1-1; tentative D call: TRBD1 (5 bases). Trimming pared 8 bases from V and 8 bases from J, leaving 15 bases between. From germline, CDR1 is SNHLY and CDR2 FYNNEI. The CDR3 runs to 12 residues. The CDR3 region is CASHSTGTEAFF. The CDR3 DNA reads TGTGCCAGCCACTCTACCGGGACCGAAGCTTTCTTT.

This clone appeared once. The gene calls are TRBV7-2 and TRBJ2-4, with 7 bases that match TRBD1. From germline, CDR1 is SGHTA and CDR2 FQGNSA. V dropped 5 bases and J dropped 9; count of bases not matched to a gene: 7. The CDR3 has 13 residues. The CDR3 protein is CASSTRQGGIQYF. The CDR3 region has the DNA TGTGCCAGCAGCACCCGACAGGGCGGCATTCAGTACTTC. Drawing the rest from reference TRBV7-2 and TRBJ2-4, the complete variable domain is GAGVSQSPSNKVTEKGKDVELRCDPISGHTALYWYRQSLGQGLEFLIYFQGNSAPDKSGLPSDRFSAERTGGSVSTLTIQRTQQEDSAVYLCASSTRQGGIQYFGAGTRLSVL.